These T cell receptor beta chains were read from a single sample in a study of early T cells in non-severe SARS-CoV-2 infection. MiXCR, run by TCRdb on the 5' RACE reads, gives a single entry per CDR3 protein. The sample shows more than 70,000 distinct CDR3 sequences, around 13% of them seen only once. Sequencing used whole blood. These receptors all stem from an adult who was a healthcare worker with PCR-confirmed SARS-CoV-2 infection or an uninfected control (not recorded which). The CDR3 runs from the conserved cysteine through the conserved F or W. The D gene is left open where the match is weak. Expanded clones are given a class, and other clones once, few, many or no size at all.

size: NA; V: TRBV28; J: TRBJ1-2; D: NA; CDR3: CAIKAAGHYGYTF; DNA: TGTGCCATCAAGGCGGCAGGGCACTATGGCTACACCTTC
size: medium-sized; V: TRBV11-2; J: TRBJ2-7; D: TRBD1; CDR3: CASSSSGTASYEQYF; DNA: TGTGCCAGCAGCTCGTCCGGGACAGCCTCCTACGAGCAGTACTTC
size: NA; V: TRBV7-2; J: TRBJ1-6; D: TRBD1; CDR3: CASSLARGHSPLHF; DNA: TGTGCCAGCAGCTTAGCGAGGGGGCATTCACCCCTCCACTTT
size: few; V: TRBV4-3; J: TRBJ1-5; D: NA; CDR3: CASSQDWNSNQPQHF; DNA: TGCGCCAGCAGCCAAGACTGGAATAGCAATCAGCCCCAGCATTTT
size: few; V: TRBV20-1; J: TRBJ2-7; D: NA; CDR3: CSASGTHDYEQYF; DNA: TGCAGTGCTAGCGGGACACACGACTACGAGCAGTACTTC
size: many; V: TRBV10-2; J: TRBJ2-7; D: NA; CDR3: CATSTGFYEQYF; DNA: TGCGCCACCTCGACAGGATTTTACGAGCAGTACTTC
size: few; V: TRBV25-1; J: TRBJ2-1; D: NA; CDR3: CASSESGQENEQFF; DNA: TGTGCCAGCAGTGAATCAGGTCAGGAAAATGAGCAGTTCTTC
size: NA; V: TRBV6-6; J: TRBJ1-2; D: NA; CDR3: CASSYSDTTEGYGYTF; DNA: TGTGCCAGCAGTTACTCCGATACCACGGAGGGGTATGGCTACACCTTC
size: NA; V: TRBV11-2; J: TRBJ2-2; D: NA; CDR3: CASSLGLGNTGELFF; DNA: TGTGCCAGCAGCTTAGGTCTGGGGAACACCGGGGAGCTGTTTTTT
size: few; V: TRBV9; J: TRBJ1-1; D: TRBD1; CDR3: CASRCTGENTEAFF; DNA: TGTGCCAGCAGATGTACAGGGGAAAACACTGAAGCTTTCTTT
size: NA; V: TRBV7-8; J: TRBJ1-6; D: TRBD1; CDR3: CASGRQGRRRGLPDSPLHF; DNA: TGTGCCAGCGGTCGACAGGGCCGACGCCGCGGACTACCGGATTCACCCCTCCACTTT